This T cell receptor beta chain was captured in a study of cytomegalovirus exposure and HLA in healthy donors. Points from the study as a whole: The study put 160 or so TCR beta chains on its list as cytomegalovirus-associated.

The V gene end was trimmed by 2 bases and the J gene end by 14 bases; junction bases not matched to a gene: 6. CDR1 and CDR2 from the germline V gene are SQVTM and ANQGSEA. This CDR3 has 12 amino acids. The PCR was carried out with 60 Vbeta primers and 13 Jbeta primers. Clones were read by immunoSEQ multiplex PCR, and TCRdb kept only the in-frame ones, dropping some. Here the sample spans around 92,000 clones, roughly 80% being singletons. This cohort consisted of healthy bone marrow donors. Worth noting for this clone: Its antigen is not known.

Input material: PBMCs. The source is a girl aged 2-10 years in good health and CMV-seropositive. This chain uses TRBV29-1 with TRBJ2-1, with 10 bases identical to TRBD1. CDR3 sequence reads: CSVERTGGSKFF. Written as DNA, the CDR3 is TGCAGCGTTGAAAGGACAGGGGGTTCGAAGTTCTTC.